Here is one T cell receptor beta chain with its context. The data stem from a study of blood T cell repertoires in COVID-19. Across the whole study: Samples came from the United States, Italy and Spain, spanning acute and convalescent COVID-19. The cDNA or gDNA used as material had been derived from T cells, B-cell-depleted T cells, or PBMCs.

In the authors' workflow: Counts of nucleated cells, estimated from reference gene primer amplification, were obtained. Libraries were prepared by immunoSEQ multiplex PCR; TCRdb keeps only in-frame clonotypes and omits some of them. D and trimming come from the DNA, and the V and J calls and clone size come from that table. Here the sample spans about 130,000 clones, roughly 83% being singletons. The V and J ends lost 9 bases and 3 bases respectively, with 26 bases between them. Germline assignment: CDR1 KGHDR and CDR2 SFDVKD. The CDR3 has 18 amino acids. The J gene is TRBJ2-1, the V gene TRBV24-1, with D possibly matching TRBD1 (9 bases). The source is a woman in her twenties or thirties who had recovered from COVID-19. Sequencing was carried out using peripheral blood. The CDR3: CATPRDRVGLAGYNEQFF. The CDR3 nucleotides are TGTGCCACCCCACGGGACAGGGTTGGGCTAGCGGGCTACAATGAGCAGTTCTTC.